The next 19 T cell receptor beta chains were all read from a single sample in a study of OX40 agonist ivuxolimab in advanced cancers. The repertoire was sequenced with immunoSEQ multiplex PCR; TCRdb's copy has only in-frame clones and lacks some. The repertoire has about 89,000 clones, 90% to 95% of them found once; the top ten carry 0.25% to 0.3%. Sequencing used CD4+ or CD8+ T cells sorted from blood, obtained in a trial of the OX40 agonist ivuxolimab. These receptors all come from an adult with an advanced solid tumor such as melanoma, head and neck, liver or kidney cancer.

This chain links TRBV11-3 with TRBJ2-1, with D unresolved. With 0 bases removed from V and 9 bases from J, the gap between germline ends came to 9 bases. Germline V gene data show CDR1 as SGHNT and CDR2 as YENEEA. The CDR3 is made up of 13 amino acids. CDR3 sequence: CASSLEISVEQFF. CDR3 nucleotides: TGTGCCAGCAGCTTAGAAATCAGCGTTGAGCAGTTCTTC. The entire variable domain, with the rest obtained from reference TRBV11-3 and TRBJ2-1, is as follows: EAGVVQSPRYKIIEKKQPVAFWCNPISGHNTLYWYLQNLGQGPELLIRYENEEAVDDSQLPKDRFSAERLKGVDSTLKIQPAELGDSAVYLCASSLEISVEQFFGPGTRLTVL.

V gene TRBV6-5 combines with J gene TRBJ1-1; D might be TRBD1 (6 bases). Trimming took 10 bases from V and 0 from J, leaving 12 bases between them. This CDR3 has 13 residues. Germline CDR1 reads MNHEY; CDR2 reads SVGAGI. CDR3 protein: CATGQGLNTEAFF. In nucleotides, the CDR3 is TGTGCCACCGGGCAGGGGTTGAACACTGAAGCTTTCTTT.

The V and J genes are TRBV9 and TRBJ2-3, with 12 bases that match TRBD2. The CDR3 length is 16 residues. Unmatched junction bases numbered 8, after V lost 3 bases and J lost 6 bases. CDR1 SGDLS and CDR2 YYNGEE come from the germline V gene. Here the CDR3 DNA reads TGTGCCAGCAGCGCACGACTAGCGGGAGTATCGGATACGCAGTATTTT. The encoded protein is CASSARLAGVSDTQYF.

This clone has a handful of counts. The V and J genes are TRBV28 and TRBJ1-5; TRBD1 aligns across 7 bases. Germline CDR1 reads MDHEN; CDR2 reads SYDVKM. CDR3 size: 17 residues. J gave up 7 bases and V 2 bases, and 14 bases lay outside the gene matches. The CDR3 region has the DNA TGTGCCAGCAGTTTACTGGGGACGGGACAGAACAGGCAGCCCCAGCATTTT. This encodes CASSLLGTGQNRQPQHF. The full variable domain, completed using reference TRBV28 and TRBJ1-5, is DVKVTQSSRYLVKRTGEKVFLECVQDMDHENMFWYRQDPGLGLRLIYFSYDVKMKEKGDIPEGYSVSREKKERFSLILESASTNQTSMYLCASSLLGTGQNRQPQHFGDGTRLSIL.

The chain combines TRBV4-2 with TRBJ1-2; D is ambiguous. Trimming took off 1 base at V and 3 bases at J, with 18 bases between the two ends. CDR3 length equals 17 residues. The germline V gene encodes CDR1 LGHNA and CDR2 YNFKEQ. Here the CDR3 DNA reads TGTGCCAGCAGCCAAGGGATCCTTTCGGAGGGCGACTATGGCTACACCTTC. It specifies CASSQGILSEGDYGYTF.

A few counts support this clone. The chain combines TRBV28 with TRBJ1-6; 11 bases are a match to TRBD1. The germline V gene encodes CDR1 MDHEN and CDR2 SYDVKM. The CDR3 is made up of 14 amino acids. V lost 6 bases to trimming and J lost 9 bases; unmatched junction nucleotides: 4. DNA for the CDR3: TGTGCCAGCAGCCCCGGACAGGGGGCTTCACCCCTCCACTTT. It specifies CASSPGQGASPLHF.

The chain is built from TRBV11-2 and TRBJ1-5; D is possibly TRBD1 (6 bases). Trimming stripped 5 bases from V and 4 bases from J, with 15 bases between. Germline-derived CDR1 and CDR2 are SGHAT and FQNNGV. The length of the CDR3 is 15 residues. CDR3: CASSQQGVGNQPQHF. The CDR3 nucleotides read TGTGCCAGCAGCCAACAGGGAGTAGGAAATCAGCCCCAGCATTTT.

The CDR3 region has the DNA TGTGCCATCGGGGACAGGGGGCGGATGAACACTGAAGCTTTCTTT. Translating gives CAIGDRGRMNTEAFF. The V gene is TRBV10-3, the J gene TRBJ1-1, with 12 nucleotides matching TRBD1. Germline trimming cut 8 bases from V and 0 bases from J; bases unmatched to any gene: 4. Germline assignment: CDR1 ENHRY and CDR2 SYGVKD. The CDR3 covers 15 residues.

The CDR3 sequence is CASSPPSGRPGELFF. The DNA for the CDR3 is TGTGCCAGCAGCCCGCCTAGCGGGAGGCCCGGGGAGCTGTTTTTT. The chain carries TRBV5-8 and TRBJ2-2, with TRBD2 matching over 11 bases. This CDR3 is 15 amino acids long. Germline CDR1 and CDR2: SGHTS and YDEGEE. V trimming: 4 bases; J trimming: 6 bases; junction bases outside the gene matches: 5. Full variable domain (rest looked up from reference TRBV5-8 and TRBJ2-2): EAGVTQSPTHLIKTRGQQATLRCSPISGHTSVYWYQQALGLGLQFLLWYDEGEERNRGNFPPRFSGRQFPNYSSELNVNALELEDSALYLCASSPPSGRPGELFFGEGSRLTVL.

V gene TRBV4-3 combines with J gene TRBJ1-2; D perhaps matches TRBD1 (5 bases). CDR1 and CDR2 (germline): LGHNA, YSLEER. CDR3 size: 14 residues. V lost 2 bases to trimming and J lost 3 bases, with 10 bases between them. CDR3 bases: TGCGCCAGCAGCCAAACCCAGGGAGACTATGGCTACACCTTC. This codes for CASSQTQGDYGYTF.

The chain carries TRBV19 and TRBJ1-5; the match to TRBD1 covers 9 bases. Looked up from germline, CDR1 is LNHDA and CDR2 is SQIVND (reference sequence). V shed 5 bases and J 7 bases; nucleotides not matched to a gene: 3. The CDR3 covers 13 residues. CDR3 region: CASSWDRAQPQHF. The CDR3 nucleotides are TGTGCCAGTAGTTGGGACAGGGCCCAGCCCCAGCATTTT.

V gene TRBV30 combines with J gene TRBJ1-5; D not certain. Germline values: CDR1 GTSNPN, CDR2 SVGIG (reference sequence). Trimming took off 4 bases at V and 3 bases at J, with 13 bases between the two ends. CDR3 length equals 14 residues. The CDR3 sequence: CAWTPGSYNQPQHF. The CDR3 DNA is TGTGCCTGGACCCCTGGGTCCTACAATCAGCCCCAGCATTTT.

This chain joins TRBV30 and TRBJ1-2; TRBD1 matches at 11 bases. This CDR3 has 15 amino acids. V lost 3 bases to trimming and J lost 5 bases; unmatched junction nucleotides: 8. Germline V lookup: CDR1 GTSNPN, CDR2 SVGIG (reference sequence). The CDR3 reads CAWRGRDRGVYGYTF. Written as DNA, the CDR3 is TGTGCCTGGAGGGGAAGGGACAGGGGGGTTTATGGCTACACCTTC.

CDR3 region: CASSPTDRGRPYEQYF. The CDR3 nucleotides read TGTGCCAGCAGCCCCACGGACAGGGGGCGGCCCTACGAGCAGTACTTC. This chain joins TRBV9 and TRBJ2-7; TRBD1 aligns across 11 bases. J gave up 2 bases and V 4 bases, and 8 bases lay outside the gene matches. Germline V CDR1 and CDR2: SGDLS, YYNGEE. The CDR3 has 16 residues.

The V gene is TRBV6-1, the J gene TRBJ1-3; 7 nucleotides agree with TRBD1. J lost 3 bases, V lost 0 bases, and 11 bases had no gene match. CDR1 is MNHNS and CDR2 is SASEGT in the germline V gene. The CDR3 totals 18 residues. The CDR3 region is CASSEALAGGWYGNTIYF. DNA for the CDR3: TGTGCCAGCAGTGAAGCGCTGGCAGGGGGATGGTATGGAAACACCATATATTTT.

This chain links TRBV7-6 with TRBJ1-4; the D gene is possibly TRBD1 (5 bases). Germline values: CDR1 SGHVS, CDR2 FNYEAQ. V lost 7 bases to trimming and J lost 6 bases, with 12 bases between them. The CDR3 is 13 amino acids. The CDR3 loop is CASKAGGYEKLFF. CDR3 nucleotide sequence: TGTGCCAGCAAGGCGGGGGGATATGAAAAACTGTTTTTT. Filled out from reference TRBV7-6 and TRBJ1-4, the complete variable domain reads GAGVSQSPRYKVTKRGQDVALRCDPISGHVSLYWYRQALGQGPEFLTYFNYEAQQDKSGLPNDRFSAERPEGSISTLTIQRTEQRDSAMYRCASKAGGYEKLFFGSGTQLSVL.

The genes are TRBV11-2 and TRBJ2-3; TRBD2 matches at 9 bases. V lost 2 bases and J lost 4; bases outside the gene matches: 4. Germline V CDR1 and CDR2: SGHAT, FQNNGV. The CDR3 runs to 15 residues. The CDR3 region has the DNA TGTGCCAGCAGCTTAAGGCTAGCGGGGTCAGATACGCAGTATTTT. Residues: CASSLRLAGSDTQYF.

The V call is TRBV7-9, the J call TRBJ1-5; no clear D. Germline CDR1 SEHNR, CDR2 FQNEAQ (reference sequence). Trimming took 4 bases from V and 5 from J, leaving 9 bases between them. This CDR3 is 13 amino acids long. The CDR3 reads CASSSSHDQPQHF. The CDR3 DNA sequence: TGTGCCAGCAGCTCAAGTCACGATCAGCCCCAGCATTTT.

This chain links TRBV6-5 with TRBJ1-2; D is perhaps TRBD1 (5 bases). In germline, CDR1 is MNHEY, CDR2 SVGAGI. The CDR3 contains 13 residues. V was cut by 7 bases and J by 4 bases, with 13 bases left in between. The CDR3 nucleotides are TGTGCCAGCAAAACGGGGGGTGTCTATGGCTACACCTTC. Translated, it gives CASKTGGVYGYTF.